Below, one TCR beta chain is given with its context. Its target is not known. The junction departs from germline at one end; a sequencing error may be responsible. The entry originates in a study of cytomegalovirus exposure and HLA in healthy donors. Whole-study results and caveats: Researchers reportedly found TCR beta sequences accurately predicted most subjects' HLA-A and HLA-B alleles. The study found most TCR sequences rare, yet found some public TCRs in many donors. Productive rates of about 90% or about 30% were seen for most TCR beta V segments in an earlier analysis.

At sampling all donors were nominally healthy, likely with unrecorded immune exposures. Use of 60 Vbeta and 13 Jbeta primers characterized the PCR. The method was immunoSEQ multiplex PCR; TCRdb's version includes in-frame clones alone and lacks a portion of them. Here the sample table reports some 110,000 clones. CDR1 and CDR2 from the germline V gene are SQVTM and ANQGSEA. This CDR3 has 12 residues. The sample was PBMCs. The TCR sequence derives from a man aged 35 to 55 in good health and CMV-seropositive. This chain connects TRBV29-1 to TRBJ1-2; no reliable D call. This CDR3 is CNVEASNYGYTF. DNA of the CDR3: TGCAACGTTGAGGCATCCAACTATGGCTACACCTTC.